This is a list of T cell receptor beta chains from one sample in a study of CD8 T cells in ankylosing spondylitis. TCRdb used MiXCR to reprocess the 5' RACE reads, holding one entry per CDR3 protein. The table includes under 250,000 distinct CDR3 sequences, 6% to 8% detected once. Sequencing used blood, either unsorted or a sorted T cell fraction (not recorded which). Every receptor here comes from a male donor with ankylosing spondylitis. Each CDR3 is given with its conserved first and last residue. The D gene is left open where the match is weak. Clone size is given for some rows only: seen once, a few or many times, or a class if the clone is expanded.

many	TRBJ2-2	TRBV29-1	TRBD2	CSVEGTSGTGELFF	TGCAGCGTTGAAGGGACTAGCGGGACCGGGGAGCTGTTTTTT
once	TRBJ1-1	TRBV7-6	-	CASGLGLNTEAFF	TGTGCCAGCGGGCTAGGATTGAACACTGAAGCTTTCTTT
few	TRBJ2-2	TRBV4-3	TRBD1	CASSHPGQGANTGELFF	TGCGCCAGCAGCCACCCGGGACAGGGGGCGAACACCGGGGAGCTGTTTTTT
many	TRBJ2-1	TRBV7-3	TRBD1	CASSPLSGQGMVGQFF	TGTGCCAGCAGCCCCCTTAGCGGACAGGGAATGGTTGGGCAGTTCTTC
few	TRBJ1-1	TRBV29-1	-	CSAGSEAFF	TGCAGCGCCGGGTCTGAAGCTTTCTTT
-	TRBJ1-6	TRBV3-1	TRBD1	CASTGTGSSYNSPLHF	TGTGCCAGCACCGGGACAGGGAGCTCCTATAATTCACCCCTCCACTTT
few	TRBJ1-1	TRBV19	-	CASSIWGNTEAFF	TGTGCCAGTAGTATCTGGGGGAACACTGAAGCTTTCTTT
many	TRBJ1-1	TRBV4-2	-	CASSPRRGEETEAFF	TGTGCCAGCAGCCCCCGTAGGGGGGAGGAAACTGAAGCTTTCTTT
many	TRBJ1-2	TRBV7-6	-	CASSPATWGGYTF	TGTGCCAGCAGCCCCGCTACTTGGGGTGGCTACACCTTC
many	TRBJ2-1	TRBV11-2	TRBD2	CASSLGLAGGHEQFF	TGTGCCAGCAGTCTGGGACTAGCGGGGGGGCATGAGCAGTTCTTC
many	TRBJ1-2	TRBV12-3/TRBV12-4	-	CASSPTPIDRYGYTF	TGTGCCAGCAGTCCGACCCCCATCGACAGATATGGCTACACCTTC
many	TRBJ2-1	TRBV4-3	TRBD1	CASSQDRWDRLVNEQFF	TGCGCCAGCAGCCAAGATCGGTGGGACAGGCTTGTCAATGAGCAGTTCTTC
few	TRBJ2-7	TRBV28	-	CASSLATNADRVDYEQYF	TGTGCCAGCAGTCTGGCCACAAACGCAGACAGAGTCGACTACGAGCAGTACTTC
many	TRBJ2-3	TRBV24-1	-	CATSGRTVDSDTQYF	TGTGCCACCAGTGGGAGGACCGTCGATTCTGATACGCAGTATTTT
many	TRBJ2-7	TRBV6-1	TRBD2	CASSSGVRGYEQYF	TGTGCCAGCAGTAGCGGGGTCCGGGGCTACGAGCAGTACTTC
few	TRBJ2-2	TRBV4-2	-	CASKGGGDTGELFF	TGTGCCAGCAAAGGGGGGGGGGACACCGGGGAGCTGTTTTTT
many	TRBJ1-1	TRBV12-3/TRBV12-4	-	CASRPEYTEAFF	TGTGCCAGCAGGCCCGAATACACTGAAGCTTTCTTT
few	TRBJ1-1	TRBV29-1	TRBD1	CSVGRGQAFF	TGCAGCGTTGGAAGGGGGCAGGCTTTCTTT
-	TRBJ2-7	TRBV27	-	CASSWGDTLYEQYF	TGTGCCAGCAGCTGGGGGGACACCCTCTACGAGCAGTACTTC
once	TRBJ2-7	TRBV5-1	TRBD2	CASSLARLAGGRTYEQYF	TGCGCCAGCAGCCTAGCCCGACTAGCGGGAGGGAGGACCTACGAGCAGTACTTC
many	TRBJ2-3	TRBV7-2	TRBD1	CASSSWDRVTTDTQYF	TGTGCCAGCAGCTCTTGGGACAGGGTGACTACAGATACGCAGTATTTT
-	TRBJ2-2	TRBV3-1	TRBD1	CASSQRDSAGELFF	TGTGCCAGCAGCCAAAGGGACAGTGCCGGGGAGCTGTTTTTT
few	TRBJ2-7	TRBV20-1	-	CSATYGGGPSYEQYF	TGCAGTGCTACCTATGGGGGAGGTCCCTCCTACGAGCAGTACTTC
-	TRBJ2-1	TRBV11-2	TRBD1	CASSFGTGEYNEQFF	TGTGCCAGCAGCTTTGGGACAGGGGAATACAATGAGCAGTTCTTC
many	TRBJ2-3	TRBV2	-	CASRKGLAFRGNTDTQYF	TGTGCCAGCAGAAAGGGGCTAGCGTTCAGGGGTAACACAGATACGCAGTATTTT
many	TRBJ2-5	TRBV29-1	TRBD2	CSVRIAGAFQETQYF	TGCAGCGTCCGCATAGCGGGAGCCTTTCAAGAGACCCAGTACTTC
many	TRBJ2-3	TRBV6-1	-	CASRDRTSTDTQYF	TGTGCCAGCAGGGACAGAACTAGCACAGATACGCAGTATTTT
many	TRBJ1-2	TRBV20-1	TRBD1	CSAGGTGELNYGYTF	TGCAGTGCTGGGGGGACAGGGGAACTAAACTATGGCTACACCTTC
-	TRBJ2-3	TRBV5-6	TRBD1	CASSFADRAYTDTQYF	TGTGCCAGCAGCTTTGCAGACAGGGCCTACACAGATACGCAGTATTTT
-	TRBJ2-7	TRBV27	TRBD1	CASSSPTGFEQYF	TGTGCCAGCAGTTCACCGACAGGGTTTGAGCAGTACTTC
many	TRBJ1-2	TRBV12-3/TRBV12-4	-	CASSLGTGYYGYTF	TGTGCCAGCAGTTTGGGTACAGGATACTATGGCTACACCTTC
many	TRBJ2-5	TRBV7-9	-	CASSLGGIQETQYF	TGTGCCAGCAGCTTAGGGGGTATTCAAGAGACCCAGTACTTC
many	TRBJ2-5	TRBV7-2	TRBD1	CASSSLGTGRETQYF	TGTGCCAGCAGCTCCCTCGGGACAGGGAGAGAGACCCAGTACTTC
many	TRBJ1-1	TRBV15	-	CATSRAGPTEAFF	TGTGCCACCAGCAGAGCGGGGCCCACTGAAGCTTTCTTT
many	TRBJ2-1	TRBV29-1	TRBD1	CSDRGTGTYNEQFF	TGCAGCGACCGGGGGACAGGGACCTACAATGAGCAGTTCTTC
-	TRBJ2-7	TRBV7-9	-	CASTFDRDTGYEQYF	TGTGCCAGCACCTTCGACCGGGACACTGGTTACGAGCAGTACTTC
-	TRBJ2-7	TRBV6-2/TRBV6-3	-	CASMRAGGWEQYF	TGTGCCAGCATGAGAGCGGGCGGATGGGAGCAGTACTTC
-	TRBJ2-2	TRBV5-3	-	CAMSPDRPTGELFF	TGTGCCATGAGCCCTGACCGCCCCACCGGGGAGCTGTTTTTT
-	TRBJ1-2	TRBV30	-	CAWRTVRIGPMFTF	TGTGCCTGGAGAACCGTCCGGATAGGCCCTATGTTCACCTTC
few	TRBJ1-1	TRBV5-1	-	CASSLTGPNTEAFF	TGCGCCAGCAGCCTTACAGGGCCTAACACTGAAGCTTTCTTT
many	TRBJ1-1	TRBV5-5	-	CASSLRRPPTNTEAFF	TGTGCCAGCAGCCTGAGGAGGCCTCCGACGAACACTGAAGCTTTCTTT
-	TRBJ2-7	TRBV27	TRBD1	CASSVNRGRTIFYEQYF	TGTGCCAGCAGTGTAAACAGGGGACGAACAATCTTTTACGAGCAGTACTTC
many	TRBJ2-7	TRBV11-2	-	CASSLDLTGPSYEQYF	TGTGCCAGCAGCTTAGATCTCACAGGTCCTTCCTACGAGCAGTACTTC
many	TRBJ2-7	TRBV6-5	-	CASIPTYEQYF	TGTGCCAGCATTCCCACCTACGAGCAGTACTTC
many	TRBJ2-2	TRBV11-1	TRBD2	CASSPRTSGGEQWGELFF	TGTGCCAGCAGCCCACGGACTAGCGGGGGAGAACAGTGGGGGGAGCTGTTTTTT
many	TRBJ1-2	TRBV29-1	-	CSETQGKNGYTF	TGCAGCGAGACTCAGGGTAAGAATGGCTACACCTTC
many	TRBJ2-2	TRBV7-3	-	CASSLNTGELFF	TGTGCCAGCAGTTTAAACACCGGGGAGCTGTTTTTT
few	TRBJ2-3	TRBV25-1	-	CASSDRRGVTNTDTQYF	TGTGCCAGCAGTGATCGCCGCGGGGTCACAAACACAGATACGCAGTATTTT
-	TRBJ2-7	TRBV7-9	-	CASSLEPPYEQYF	TGTGCCAGCAGCTTAGAGCCCCCGTACGAGCAGTACTTC
many	TRBJ2-7	TRBV20-1	-	CSARGLGTASYEQYF	TGCAGTGCTAGAGGTTTAGGGACTGCCTCCTACGAGCAGTACTTC
few	TRBJ2-7	TRBV4-1	TRBD1	CASSYRQGVTYEQYF	TGCGCCAGCAGTTACAGACAGGGGGTAACCTACGAGCAGTACTTC
-	TRBJ1-1	TRBV19	-	CASSRRPRGAEAFF	TGTGCCAGTAGCCGTCGACCCAGAGGGGCTGAAGCTTTCTTT
-	TRBJ2-1	TRBV27	-	CASSAPRGGGVNEQFF	TGTGCCAGCAGTGCCCCCCGAGGGGGAGGGGTCAATGAGCAGTTCTTC
few	TRBJ2-5	TRBV10-3	-	CAISEFGRNQETQYF	TGTGCCATCAGTGAGTTCGGGAGAAACCAAGAGACCCAGTACTTC
many	TRBJ2-7	TRBV10-3	-	CAISDLEPLEQYF	TGTGCCATCAGTGATCTTGAACCCTTGGAGCAGTACTTC